This T cell receptor (beta chain) emerged from a study of cytomegalovirus exposure and HLA in healthy donors. Study-level information: Later analysis reported that the approximately 130 validation repertoires shared the platform of the approximately 670 first-cohort repertoires.

Profiling relied on immunoSEQ multiplex PCR, and the TCRdb table lists in-frame clones only, not all of them. The table records some 180,000 clones, about 89% of them present only once. The CDR3 covers 16 residues. Looked up from germline, CDR1 is SGHAT and CDR2 is FQNNGV. Trimming at V came to 4 bases and at J to 3 bases, leaving 12 bases not matched to a gene. This clone was observed a single time. Its matching antigen is unknown. Regarding the study as a whole: Most TCR sequences showed up rarely, but some public TCRs showed up in many donors. The finding came from a later analysis; first-cohort TCR clusters tended to co-occur in the 95 to 150 validation repertoires.

The sample comprised PBMCs. The chain uses TRBV11-2 and TRBJ2-7; TRBD2 aligns across 7 bases. The receptor's source is a man aged 30 to 45 in good health and CMV-seropositive. For the CDR3, the DNA is TGTGCCAGCAGCTCCCCCGGGACTACAAATATCTACGAGCAGTACTTC. Translation: CASSSPGTTNIYEQYF.